This T cell receptor (beta chain) was captured in a study of T cells after yellow fever vaccination. Study results and caveats: Contamination by abundant bulk-population clonotypes could be present in FACS-sorted repertoires.

This clonotype was seen only a few times. Its target is unknown. TCR cDNA, made by 5'RACE template switching, carried an added universal primer site and UMIs. TCRdb reanalysed the 5' RACE reads using MiXCR and keeps one entry per CDR3 protein. This table holds 550,000 to 750,000 distinct CDR3 sequences, around an eighth found once. Germline-derived CDR1 and CDR2 are WNHNN and SYGVQD (reference sequence). The CDR3 sequence is 13 residues long. V was cut by 0 bases and J by 8 bases, with 10 bases left in between. Sequencing was performed on PBMCs, taken on the day of the yellow fever booster vaccination. V is TRBV10-1 and J is TRBJ1-1; no reliable D call. The receptor was isolated from a man aged 30 to 45 who received the YFV17D yellow fever vaccine. The CDR3 loop is CASSESGSREAFF. In DNA form, the CDR3 reads TGCGCCAGCAGTGAGTCGGGCAGCAGGGAAGCTTTCTTT.